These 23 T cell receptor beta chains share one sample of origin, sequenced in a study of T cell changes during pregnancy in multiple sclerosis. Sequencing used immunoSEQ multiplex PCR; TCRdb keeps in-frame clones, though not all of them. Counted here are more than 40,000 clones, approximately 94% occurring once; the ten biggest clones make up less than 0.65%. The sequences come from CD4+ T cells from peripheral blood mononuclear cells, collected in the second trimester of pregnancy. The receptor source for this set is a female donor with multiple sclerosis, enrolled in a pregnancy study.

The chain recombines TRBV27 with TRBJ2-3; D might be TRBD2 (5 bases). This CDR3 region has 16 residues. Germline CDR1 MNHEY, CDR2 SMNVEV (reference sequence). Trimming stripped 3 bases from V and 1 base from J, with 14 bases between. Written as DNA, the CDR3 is TGTGCCAGCAGTTTGAGGGCTCGGATACGCACAGATACGCAGTATTTT. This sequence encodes CASSLRARIRTDTQYF.

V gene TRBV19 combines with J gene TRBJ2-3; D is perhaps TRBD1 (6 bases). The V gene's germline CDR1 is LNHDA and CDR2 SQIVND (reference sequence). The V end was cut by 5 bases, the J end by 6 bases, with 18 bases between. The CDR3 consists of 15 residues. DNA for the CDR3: TGTGCCAGTAGTCTGAGACAGGCCCGGGGTGATACGCAGTATTTT. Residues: CASSLRQARGDTQYF.

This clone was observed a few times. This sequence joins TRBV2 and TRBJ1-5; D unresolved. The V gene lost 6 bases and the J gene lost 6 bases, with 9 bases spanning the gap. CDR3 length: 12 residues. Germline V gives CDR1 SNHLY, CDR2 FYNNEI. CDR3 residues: CASSAAAQPQHF. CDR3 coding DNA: TGTGCCAGCAGCGCGGCCGCTCAGCCCCAGCATTTT.

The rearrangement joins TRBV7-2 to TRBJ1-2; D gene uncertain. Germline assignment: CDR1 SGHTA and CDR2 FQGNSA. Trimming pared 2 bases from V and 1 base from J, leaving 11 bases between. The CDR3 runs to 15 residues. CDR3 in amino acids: CASSLPWSSNYGYTF. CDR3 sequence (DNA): TGTGCCAGCAGCTTACCCTGGAGTAGTAACTATGGCTACACCTTC. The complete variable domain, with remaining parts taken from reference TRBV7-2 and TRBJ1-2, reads GAGVSQSPSNKVTEKGKDVELRCDPISGHTALYWYRQSLGQGLEFLIYFQGNSAPDKSGLPSDRFSAERTGGSVSTLTIQRTQQEDSAVYLCASSLPWSSNYGYTFGSGTRLTVV.

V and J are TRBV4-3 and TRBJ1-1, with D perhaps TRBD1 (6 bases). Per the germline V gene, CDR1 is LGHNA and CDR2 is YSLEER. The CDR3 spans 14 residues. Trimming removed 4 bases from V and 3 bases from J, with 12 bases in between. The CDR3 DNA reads TGCGCCAGCAGCCTCCAACAGGGTGACACTGAAGCTTTCTTT. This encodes CASSLQQGDTEAFF.

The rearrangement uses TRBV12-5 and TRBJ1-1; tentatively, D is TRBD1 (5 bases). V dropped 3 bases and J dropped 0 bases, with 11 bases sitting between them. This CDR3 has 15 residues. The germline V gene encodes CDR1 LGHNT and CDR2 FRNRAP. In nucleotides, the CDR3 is TGTGCTAGTGGTTTCGGGGGGAGGGTGAACACTGAAGCTTTCTTT. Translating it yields CASGFGGRVNTEAFF.

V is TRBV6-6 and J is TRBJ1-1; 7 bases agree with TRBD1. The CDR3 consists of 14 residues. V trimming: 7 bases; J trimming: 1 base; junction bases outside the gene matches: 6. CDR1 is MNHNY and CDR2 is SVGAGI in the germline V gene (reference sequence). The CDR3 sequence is CASIVDRENTEAFF. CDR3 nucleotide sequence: TGTGCCAGCATCGTAGACAGGGAGAACACTGAAGCTTTCTTT.

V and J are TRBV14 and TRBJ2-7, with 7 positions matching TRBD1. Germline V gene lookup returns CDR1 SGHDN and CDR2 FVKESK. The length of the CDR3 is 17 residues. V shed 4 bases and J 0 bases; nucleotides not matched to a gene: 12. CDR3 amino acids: CASSPERGGLRSYEQYF. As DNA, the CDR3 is TGTGCCAGCAGCCCTGAAAGAGGGGGCCTACGCTCCTACGAGCAGTACTTC.

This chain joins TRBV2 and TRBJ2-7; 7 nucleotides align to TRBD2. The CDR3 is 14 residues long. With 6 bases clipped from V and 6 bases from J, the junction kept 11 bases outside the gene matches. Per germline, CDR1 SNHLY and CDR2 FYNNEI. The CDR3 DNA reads TGTGCCAGCAGCCCCACACGAGGGAGGGCCGAGCAGTACTTC. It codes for CASSPTRGRAEQYF.

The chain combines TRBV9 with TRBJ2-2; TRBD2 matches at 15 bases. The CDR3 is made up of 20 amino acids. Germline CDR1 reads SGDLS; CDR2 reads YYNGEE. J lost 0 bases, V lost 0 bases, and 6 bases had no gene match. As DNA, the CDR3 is TGTGCCAGCAGCGTAGTCCCGGGACTAGCGGGGGGAACGAACACCGGGGAGCTGTTTTTT. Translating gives CASSVVPGLAGGTNTGELFF.

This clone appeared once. The CDR3 DNA reads TGTGCCAGCAGGGACAGGGGATACCGTCATCCCCAGCATTTT. This gives the protein CASRDRGYRHPQHF. The chain links TRBV19 to TRBJ1-5, with 10 bases that match TRBD1. J lost 10 bases, V lost 9 bases, and 12 bases had no gene match. The CDR3 runs to 14 residues. From germline, CDR1 is LNHDA and CDR2 SQIVND (reference sequence).

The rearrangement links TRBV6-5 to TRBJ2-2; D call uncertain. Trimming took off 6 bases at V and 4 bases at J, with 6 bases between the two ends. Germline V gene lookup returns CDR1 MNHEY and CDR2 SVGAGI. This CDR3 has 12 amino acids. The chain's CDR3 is CASRTGTGELFF. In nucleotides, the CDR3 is TGTGCCAGCAGAACCGGCACCGGGGAGCTGTTTTTT.

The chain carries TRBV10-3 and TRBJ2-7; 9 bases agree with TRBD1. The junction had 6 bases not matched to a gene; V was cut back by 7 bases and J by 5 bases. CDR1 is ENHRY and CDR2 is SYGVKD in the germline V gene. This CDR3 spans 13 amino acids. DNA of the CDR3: TGTGCCATCACGGGACAGGGATTCAACGAGCAGTACTTC. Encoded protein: CAITGQGFNEQYF.

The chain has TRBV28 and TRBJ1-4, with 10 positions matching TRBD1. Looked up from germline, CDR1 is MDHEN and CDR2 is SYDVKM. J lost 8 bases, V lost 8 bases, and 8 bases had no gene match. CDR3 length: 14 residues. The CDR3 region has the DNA TGTGCCAGCGGGGACAGGGGCAATCGCGAAAAACTGTTTTTT. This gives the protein CASGDRGNREKLFF.

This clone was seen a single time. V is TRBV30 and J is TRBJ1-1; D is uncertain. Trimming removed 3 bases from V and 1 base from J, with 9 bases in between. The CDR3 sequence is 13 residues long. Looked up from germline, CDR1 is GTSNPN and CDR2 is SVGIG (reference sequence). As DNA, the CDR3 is TGTGCCTGGAGCGTCGAGGGGAACACTGAAGCTTTCTTT. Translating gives CAWSVEGNTEAFF.

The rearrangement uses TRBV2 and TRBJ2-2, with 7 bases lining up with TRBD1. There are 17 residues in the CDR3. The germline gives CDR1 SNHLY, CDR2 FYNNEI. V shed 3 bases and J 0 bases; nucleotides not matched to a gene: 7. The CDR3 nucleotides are TGTGCCAGCAGTGAGATCCCGGGACAGACGAACACCGGGGAGCTGTTTTTT. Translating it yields CASSEIPGQTNTGELFF.

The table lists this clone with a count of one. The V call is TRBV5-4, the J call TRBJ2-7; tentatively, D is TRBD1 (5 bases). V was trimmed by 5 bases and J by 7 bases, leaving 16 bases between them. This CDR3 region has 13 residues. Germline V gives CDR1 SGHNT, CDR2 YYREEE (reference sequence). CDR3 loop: CASRPGQSGEQYF. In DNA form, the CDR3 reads TGTGCCAGCAGACCTGGCCAATCAGGGGAGCAGTACTTC. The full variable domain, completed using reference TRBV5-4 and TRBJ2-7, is ETGVTQSPTHLIKTRGQQVTLRCSSQSGHNTVSWYQQALGQGPQFIFQYYREEENGRGNFPPRFSGLQFPNYSSELNVNALELDDSALYLCASRPGQSGEQYFGPGTRLTVT.

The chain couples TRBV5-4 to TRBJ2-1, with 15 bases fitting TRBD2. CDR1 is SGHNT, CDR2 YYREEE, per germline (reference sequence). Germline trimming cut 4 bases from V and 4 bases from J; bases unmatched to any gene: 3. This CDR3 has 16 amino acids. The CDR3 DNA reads TGTGCCAGCAGCCGGACTAGCGGGGGGGTTTACAATGAGCAGTTCTTC. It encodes CASSRTSGGVYNEQFF.

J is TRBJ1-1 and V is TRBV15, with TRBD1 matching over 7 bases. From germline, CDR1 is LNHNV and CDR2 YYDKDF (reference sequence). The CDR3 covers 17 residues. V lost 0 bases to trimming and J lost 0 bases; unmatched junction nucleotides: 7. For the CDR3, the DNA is TGTGCCACCAGCAGAGATCTCGGGACAGTAATGAACACTGAAGCTTTCTTT. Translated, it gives CATSRDLGTVMNTEAFF.

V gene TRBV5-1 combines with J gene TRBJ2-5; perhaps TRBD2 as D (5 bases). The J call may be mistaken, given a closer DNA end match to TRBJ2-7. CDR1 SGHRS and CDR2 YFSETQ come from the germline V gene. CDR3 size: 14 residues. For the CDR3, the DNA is TGCGCCAGCAGCTTGGGTGGACCCGGGGTCGAGCAGTACTTC. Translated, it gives CASSLGGPGVEQYF.

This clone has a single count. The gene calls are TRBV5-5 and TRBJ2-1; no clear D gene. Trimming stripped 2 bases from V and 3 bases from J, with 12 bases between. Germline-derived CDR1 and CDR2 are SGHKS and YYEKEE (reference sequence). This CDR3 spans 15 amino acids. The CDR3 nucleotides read TGTGCCAGCAGCTTATCTTGGCAGGACTACAATGAGCAGTTCTTC. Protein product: CASSLSWQDYNEQFF.

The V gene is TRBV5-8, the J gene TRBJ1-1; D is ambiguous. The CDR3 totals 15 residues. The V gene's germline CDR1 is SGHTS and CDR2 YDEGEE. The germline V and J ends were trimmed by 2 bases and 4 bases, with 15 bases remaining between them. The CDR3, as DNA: TGTGCCAGCAGCTTAGGTACGGGTGCTGCCACTGAAGCTTTCTTT. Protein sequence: CASSLGTGAATEAFF.

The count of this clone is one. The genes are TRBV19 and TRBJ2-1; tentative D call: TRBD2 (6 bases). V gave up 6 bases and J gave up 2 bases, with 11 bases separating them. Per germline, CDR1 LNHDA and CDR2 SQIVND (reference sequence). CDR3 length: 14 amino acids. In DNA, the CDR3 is TGTGCCAGTAGGGAGGGGCGGGCCTACAATGAGCAGTTCTTC. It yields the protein CASREGRAYNEQFF.